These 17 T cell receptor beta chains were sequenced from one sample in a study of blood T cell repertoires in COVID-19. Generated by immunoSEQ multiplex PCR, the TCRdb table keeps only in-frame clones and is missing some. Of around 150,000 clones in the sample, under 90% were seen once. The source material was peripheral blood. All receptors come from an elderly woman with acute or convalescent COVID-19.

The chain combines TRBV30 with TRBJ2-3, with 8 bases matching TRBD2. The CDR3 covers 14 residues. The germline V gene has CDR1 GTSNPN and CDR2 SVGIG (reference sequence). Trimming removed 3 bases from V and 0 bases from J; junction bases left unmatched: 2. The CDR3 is CAWSSGGSTDTQYF. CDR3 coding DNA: TGTGCCTGGAGCAGCGGGGGTAGCACAGATACGCAGTATTTT.

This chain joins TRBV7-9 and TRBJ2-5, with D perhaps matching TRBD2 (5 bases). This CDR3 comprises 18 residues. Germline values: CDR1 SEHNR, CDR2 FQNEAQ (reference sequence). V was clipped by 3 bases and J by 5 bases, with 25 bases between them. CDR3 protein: CASSFRDPAVGRRETQYF. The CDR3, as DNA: TGTGCCAGCAGCTTTAGAGACCCAGCGGTAGGGCGAAGGGAGACCCAGTACTTC. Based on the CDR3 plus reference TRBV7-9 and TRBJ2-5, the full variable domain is DTGVSQNPRHKITKRGQNVTFRCDPISEHNRLYWYRQTLGQGPEFLTYFQNEAQLEKSRLLSDRFSAERPKGSFSTLEIQRTEQGDSAMYLCASSFRDPAVGRRETQYFGPGTRLLVL.

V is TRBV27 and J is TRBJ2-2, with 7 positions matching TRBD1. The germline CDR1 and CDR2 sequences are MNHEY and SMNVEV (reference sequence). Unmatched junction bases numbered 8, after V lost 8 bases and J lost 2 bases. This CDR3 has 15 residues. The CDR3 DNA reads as TGTGCCAGCTGCCGGGGACAGCTAAACACCGGGGAGCTGTTTTTT. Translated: CASCRGQLNTGELFF.

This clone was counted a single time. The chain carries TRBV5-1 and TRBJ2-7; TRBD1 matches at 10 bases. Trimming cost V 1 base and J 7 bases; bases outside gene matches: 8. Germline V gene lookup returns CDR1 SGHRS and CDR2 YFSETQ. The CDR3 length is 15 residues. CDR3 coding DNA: TGCGCCAGCAGCTTGACGGGACAGGGGTCTGGGGAGCAGTACTTC. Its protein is CASSLTGQGSGEQYF. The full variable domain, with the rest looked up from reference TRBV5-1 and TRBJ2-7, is KAGVTQTPRYLIKTRGQQVTLSCSPISGHRSVSWYQQTPGQGLQFLFEYFSETQRNKGNFPGRFSGRQFSNSRSEMNVSTLELGDSALYLCASSLTGQGSGEQYFGPGTRLTVT.

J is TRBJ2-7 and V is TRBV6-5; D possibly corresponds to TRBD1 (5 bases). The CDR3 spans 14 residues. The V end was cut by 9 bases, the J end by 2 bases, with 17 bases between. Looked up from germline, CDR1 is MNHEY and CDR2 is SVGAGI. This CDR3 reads CASRIFKGAYEQYF. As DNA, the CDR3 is TGTGCCAGTCGTATCTTCAAAGGGGCCTACGAGCAGTACTTC.

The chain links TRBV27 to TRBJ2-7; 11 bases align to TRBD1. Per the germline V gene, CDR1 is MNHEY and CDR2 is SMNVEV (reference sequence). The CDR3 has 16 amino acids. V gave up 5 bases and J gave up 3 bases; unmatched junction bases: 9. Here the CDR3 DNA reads TGTGCCAGCAGTAGGGTCGGGGGGACAGGGGGCTACGAGCAGTACTTC. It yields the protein CASSRVGGTGGYEQYF.

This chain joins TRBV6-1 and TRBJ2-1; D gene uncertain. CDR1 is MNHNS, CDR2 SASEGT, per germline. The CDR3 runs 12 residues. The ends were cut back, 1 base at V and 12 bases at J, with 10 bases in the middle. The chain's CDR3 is CASSEGILLQFF. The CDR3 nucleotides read TGTGCCAGCAGTGAAGGTATATTACTGCAGTTCTTC.

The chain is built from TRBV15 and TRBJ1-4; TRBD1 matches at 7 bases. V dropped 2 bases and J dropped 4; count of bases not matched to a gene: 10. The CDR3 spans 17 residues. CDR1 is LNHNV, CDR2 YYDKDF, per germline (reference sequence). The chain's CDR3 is CATSRSYSTGRNEKLFF. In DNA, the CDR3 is TGTGCCACCAGCAGATCTTATTCGACAGGGCGTAATGAAAAACTGTTTTTT.

In nucleotides, the CDR3 is TGTGCCAGCAATGGACTAGCAGGAGCCGGGGAGCTGTTTTTT. As protein: CASNGLAGAGELFF. The V call is TRBV2, the J call TRBJ2-2; TRBD2 matches 8 bases. The V gene's germline CDR1 is SNHLY and CDR2 FYNNEI. J lost 6 bases, V lost 7 bases, and 7 bases had no gene match. This CDR3 has 14 residues.

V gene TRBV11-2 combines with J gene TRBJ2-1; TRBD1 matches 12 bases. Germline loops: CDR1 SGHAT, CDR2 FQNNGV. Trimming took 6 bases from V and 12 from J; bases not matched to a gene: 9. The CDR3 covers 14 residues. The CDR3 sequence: CASSSGTGGVRQFF. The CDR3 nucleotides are TGTGCCAGCAGTTCCGGGACAGGGGGCGTAAGGCAGTTCTTC.

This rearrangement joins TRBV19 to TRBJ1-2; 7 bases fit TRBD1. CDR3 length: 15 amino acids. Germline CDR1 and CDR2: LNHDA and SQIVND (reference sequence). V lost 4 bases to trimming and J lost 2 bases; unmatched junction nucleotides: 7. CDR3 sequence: CASSTQTGTNYGYTF. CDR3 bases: TGTGCCAGTAGTACCCAGACAGGGACGAACTATGGCTACACCTTC.

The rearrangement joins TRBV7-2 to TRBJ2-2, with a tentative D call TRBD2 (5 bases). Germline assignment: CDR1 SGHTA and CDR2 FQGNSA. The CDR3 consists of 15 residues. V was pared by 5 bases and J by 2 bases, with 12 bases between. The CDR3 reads CASSLRLKNTGELFF. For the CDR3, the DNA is TGTGCCAGCAGCCTTCGACTAAAAAACACCGGGGAGCTGTTTTTT. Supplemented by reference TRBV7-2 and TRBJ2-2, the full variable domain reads GAGVSQSPSNKVTEKGKDVELRCDPISGHTALYWYRQSLGQGLEFLIYFQGNSAPDKSGLPSDRFSAERTGGSVSTLTIQRTQQEDSAVYLCASSLRLKNTGELFFGEGSRLTVL.

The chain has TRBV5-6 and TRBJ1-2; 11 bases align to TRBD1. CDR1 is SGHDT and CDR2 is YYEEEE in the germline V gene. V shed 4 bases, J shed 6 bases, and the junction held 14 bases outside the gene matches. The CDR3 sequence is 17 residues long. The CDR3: CASSPTLQDRGRNGYTF. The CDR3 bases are TGTGCCAGCAGCCCGACACTCCAGGACAGGGGGCGGAATGGCTACACCTTC.

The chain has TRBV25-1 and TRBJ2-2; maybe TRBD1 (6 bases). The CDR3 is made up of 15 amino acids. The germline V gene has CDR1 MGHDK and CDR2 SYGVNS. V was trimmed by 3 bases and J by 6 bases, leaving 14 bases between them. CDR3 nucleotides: TGTGCCAGCAGTGACGTGGGGGCTCTCGCCGGGGAGCTGTTTTTT. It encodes CASSDVGALAGELFF.

CDR3: CASSQVLAGVQPQHF. The CDR3 DNA reads as TGCGCCAGCAGCCAAGTGTTGGCAGGGGTTCAGCCCCAGCATTTT. This chain links TRBV4-1 with TRBJ1-5, with D possibly TRBD1 on 6 matching bases. The V end lost 1 base, the J end lost 6 bases, and 13 bases lay between the germline ends. Germline V CDR1 and CDR2: MGHRA, YSYEKL. The CDR3 is 15 amino acids.

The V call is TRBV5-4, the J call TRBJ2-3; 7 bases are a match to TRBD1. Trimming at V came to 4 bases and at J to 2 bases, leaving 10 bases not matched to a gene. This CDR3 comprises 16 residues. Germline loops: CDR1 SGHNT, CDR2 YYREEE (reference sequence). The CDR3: CASSTRQGLSTDTQYF. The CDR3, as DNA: TGTGCCAGCAGCACCAGACAGGGCCTATCCACAGATACGCAGTATTTT.

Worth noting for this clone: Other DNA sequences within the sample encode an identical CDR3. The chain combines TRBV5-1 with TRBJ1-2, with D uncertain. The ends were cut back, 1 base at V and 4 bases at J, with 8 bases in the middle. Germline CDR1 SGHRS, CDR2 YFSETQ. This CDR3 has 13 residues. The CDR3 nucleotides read TGCGCCAGCAGCTTGACAGACGGCTATGGCTACACCTTC. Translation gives CASSLTDGYGYTF.